The 31 T cell receptor beta chains in this list originate from one sample, sequenced in a study of blood T cell repertoires in COVID-19. Profiled with immunoSEQ multiplex PCR; TCRdb holds only in-frame clones, not every one. This table has about 15,000 clones, roughly 80% appearing once. The sample comprised peripheral blood. These receptors originate from a man between 65 and 85 years old with active or convalescent COVID-19.

In this sample, this clone turned up a few times. The chain is built from TRBV20-1 and TRBJ1-5; D may be TRBD1 (5 bases). V shed 3 bases and J shed 9 bases, with 15 bases lying between them. The CDR3 extends over 13 amino acids. CDR1 and CDR2 (germline): DFQATT, SNEGSKA (reference sequence). The DNA for the CDR3 is TGCAGTGCTAGTGGGGCGGGCGATCTGCCCCAGCATTTT. It yields the protein CSASGAGDLPQHF.

The rearrangement uses TRBV6-1 and TRBJ2-7; TRBD1 agrees at 11 bases. The germline V gene encodes CDR1 MNHNS and CDR2 SASEGT. This CDR3 has 16 amino acids. Trimming at V came to 4 bases and at J to 6 bases, leaving 11 bases not matched to a gene. The CDR3 loop reads CASSVSGGQGVVEQYF. CDR3 DNA sequence: TGTGCCAGCAGTGTATCTGGGGGACAGGGGGTAGTCGAGCAGTACTTC.

The gene calls are TRBV4-1 and TRBJ1-2; 7 bases are shared with TRBD1. Per the germline V gene, CDR1 is MGHRA and CDR2 is YSYEKL. The ends lost 0 bases at V and 8 bases at J; junction bases unmatched: 6. This CDR3 region has 14 residues. The CDR3 here is CASSQDVDRIGYTF. CDR3 in DNA: TGCGCCAGCAGCCAAGATGTGGACAGGATAGGCTACACCTTC.

The chain uses TRBV24-1 and TRBJ2-3, with TRBD2 identical over 11 bases. The V and J ends lost 0 bases and 0 bases, in that order; junction bases with no gene match: 13. Germline V gene sequence: CDR1 KGHDR, CDR2 SFDVKD. The CDR3 spans 21 residues. CDR3 sequence (DNA): TGTGCCACCAGTGATTTGCCCCCCATAGCGGGGGGGCAGGGAAGCACAGATACGCAGTATTTT. Amino acids: CATSDLPPIAGGQGSTDTQYF.

This rearrangement joins TRBV4-1 to TRBJ2-1, with 11 positions matching TRBD2. Germline lookup yields CDR1 MGHRA and CDR2 YSYEKL. The CDR3 runs 15 residues. J gave up 9 bases and V 0 bases, and 4 bases lay outside the gene matches. CDR3 amino acids: CASSQELAGVGEQFF. The CDR3 DNA follows: TGCGCCAGCAGCCAAGAACTAGCGGGAGTTGGTGAGCAGTTCTTC.

The genes are TRBV6-5 and TRBJ1-1, with 7 nucleotides matching TRBD1. V lost 10 bases and J lost 0; bases outside the gene matches: 11. Germline CDR1 reads MNHEY; CDR2 reads SVGAGI. The CDR3 sequence is 15 residues long. The CDR3 DNA is TGTGCCACCGACAGATCAGGGGGTCTGAACACTGAAGCTTTCTTT. Translated: CATDRSGGLNTEAFF.

CDR3 bases: TGTGCCAGCAGCCCGGGTTCTCCGGGGAACATTCAGTACTTC. Protein product: CASSPGSPGNIQYF. The chain uses TRBV11-1 and TRBJ2-4; TRBD2 might be the D (5 bases). The V end lost 5 bases, the J end lost 7 bases, and 15 bases lay between the germline ends. CDR3 length: 14 amino acids. The germline gives CDR1 SGHAT, CDR2 FQDESV (reference sequence).

This rearrangement joins TRBV27 to TRBJ2-3, with D possibly being TRBD2 (6 bases). The CDR3 loop spans 16 amino acids. Germline CDR1 MNHEY, CDR2 SMNVEV (reference sequence). Between the trimmed V and J ends, which lost 3 bases and 5 bases, there was a span of 18 bases. Written as DNA, the CDR3 is TGTGCCAGCAGTTTGGGGCCGGGGGAGTGGGAAGATACGCAGTATTTT. Translated: CASSLGPGEWEDTQYF.

This chain uses TRBV6-6 with TRBJ1-1; D perhaps matches TRBD1 (5 bases). This CDR3 has 13 residues. V lost 7 bases, J lost 5 bases, and 14 bases lay in between. The germline V gene encodes CDR1 MNHNY and CDR2 SVGAGI (reference sequence). The CDR3 reads CASTAWGGTEAFF. The CDR3 coding sequence is TGTGCCAGCACCGCCTGGGGGGGAACTGAAGCTTTCTTT.

This clone was seen only a few times. The J gene is TRBJ2-5, the V gene TRBV4-3; the D gene is possibly TRBD2 (5 bases). V was trimmed by 5 bases and J by 3 bases, leaving 13 bases between them. The germline gives CDR1 LGHNA, CDR2 YSLEER. The CDR3 length is 14 residues. CDR3 sequence reads: CASSYWGAKETQYF. The CDR3 DNA reads TGCGCCAGCAGCTACTGGGGAGCAAAAGAGACCCAGTACTTC.

The rearrangement links TRBV12-3 or TRBV12-4 to TRBJ2-1; unclear D gene. The CDR3 is 12 amino acids. Trimming pared 5 bases from V and 2 bases from J, leaving 4 bases between. CDR3 region: CASSLTYNEQFF. For the CDR3, the DNA is TGTGCCAGCAGTCTAACCTACAATGAGCAGTTCTTC.

This sequence joins TRBV30 and TRBJ1-1, with no clear D. Trimming removed 1 base at V and 7 bases at J, with 10 bases between. The CDR3 consists of 12 residues. Per the germline V gene, CDR1 is GTSNPN and CDR2 is SVGIG (reference sequence). As DNA, the CDR3 is TGTGCCTGGAGTGCCGGGAATTTTGAAGCTTTCTTT. Protein: CAWSAGNFEAFF. The full variable domain, with the rest looked up from reference TRBV30 and TRBJ1-1, is SQTIHQWPATLVQPVGSPLSLECTVEGTSNPNLYWYRQAAGRGLQLLFYSVGIGQISSEVPQNLSASRPQDRQFILSSKKLLLSDSGFYLCAWSAGNFEAFFGQGTRLTVV.

The V call is TRBV11-2, the J call TRBJ2-7; D call uncertain. The CDR3 runs 12 residues. Germline V gene sequence: CDR1 SGHAT, CDR2 FQNNGV. The ends were cut back, 5 bases at V and 1 base at J, with 6 bases in the middle. As DNA, the CDR3 is TGTGCCAGCAGCCTTAGTTCCTACGAGCAGTACTTC. Its protein is CASSLSSYEQYF.

This sequence joins TRBV7-2 and TRBJ2-4, with D maybe TRBD1 (5 bases). The CDR3 is made up of 13 amino acids. The germline V and J ends were trimmed by 1 base and 9 bases, with 10 bases remaining between them. Germline V CDR1 and CDR2: SGHTA, FQGNSA. Written as DNA, the CDR3 is TGTGCCAGCAGCTTAGATCAGGGCGGCATTCAGTACTTC. Its protein product is CASSLDQGGIQYF.

The chain combines TRBV18 with TRBJ1-2; unclear D gene. The V and J ends lost 6 bases and 6 bases respectively, with 17 bases between them. Germline CDR1 KGHSH, CDR2 LQKENI. The CDR3 is 14 residues long. CDR3 coding DNA: TGTGCCAGCTCCCCGATCCCGGCGGCCCATGGCTACACCTTC. Translating gives CASSPIPAAHGYTF.

This chain uses TRBV5-1 with TRBJ2-1; 8 bases are shared with TRBD1. Germline CDR1 and CDR2: SGHRS and YFSETQ. CDR3 size: 14 residues. V gave up 0 bases and J gave up 5 bases; unmatched junction bases: 1. CDR3 loop: CASSLGTGHNEQFF. The CDR3 DNA reads TGCGCCAGCAGCTTGGGGACAGGGCACAATGAGCAGTTCTTC. The entire variable domain, with the rest obtained from reference TRBV5-1 and TRBJ2-1, is as follows: KAGVTQTPRYLIKTRGQQVTLSCSPISGHRSVSWYQQTPGQGLQFLFEYFSETQRNKGNFPGRFSGRQFSNSRSEMNVSTLELGDSALYLCASSLGTGHNEQFFGPGTRLTVL.

This chain joins TRBV13 and TRBJ2-2; the match to TRBD2 covers 7 bases. Germline CDR1 PRHDT, CDR2 FYEKMQ (reference sequence). V trimming: 2 bases; J trimming: 6 bases; junction bases outside the gene matches: 3. This CDR3 has 14 amino acids. CDR3 protein: CASSLQTSSGELFF. As DNA, the CDR3 is TGTGCCAGCAGCTTACAGACTAGCTCCGGGGAGCTGTTTTTT.

The rearrangement joins TRBV4-1 to TRBJ1-2; unclear D gene. CDR1 MGHRA and CDR2 YSYEKL come from the germline V gene. This CDR3 has 14 amino acids. Trimming cost V 3 bases and J 4 bases, with 12 bases left between them. The CDR3 sequence is CASSHQGGSYGYTF. CDR3 in DNA: TGCGCCAGCAGCCACCAAGGAGGGTCCTATGGCTACACCTTC.

This clone was counted a single time. The chain carries TRBV6-5 and TRBJ1-3, with 7 bases identical to TRBD1. V shed 6 bases, J shed 3 bases, and the junction held 8 bases outside the gene matches. This CDR3 is 15 amino acids long. Germline assignment: CDR1 MNHEY and CDR2 SVGAGI. The CDR3 is CASSRTGQSGNTIYF. CDR3 in DNA: TGTGCCAGCAGCCGGACGGGACAGAGTGGAAACACCATATATTTT.

In nucleotides, the CDR3 is TGTGCTAGCGCCAAGGGCGGGGGTTCCACAGATACGCAGTATTTT. Protein sequence: CASAKGGGSTDTQYF. V is TRBV7-7 and J is TRBJ2-3; 7 nucleotides align to TRBD2. CDR3 length equals 15 residues. Germline-derived CDR1 and CDR2 are SSHAT and FNYEAQ (reference sequence).

The genes are TRBV28 and TRBJ2-2; TRBD1 matches at 8 bases. CDR3 length equals 16 residues. V lost 4 bases and J lost 7; bases outside the gene matches: 11. Germline V gene lookup returns CDR1 MDHEN and CDR2 SYDVKM. CDR3 loop: CASSSVTGVGFGELFF. DNA of the CDR3: TGTGCCAGCAGTTCCGTGACAGGGGTAGGGTTCGGGGAGCTGTTTTTT.

This chain connects TRBV27 to TRBJ2-5, with a weak D call TRBD2 (5 bases). From germline, CDR1 is MNHEY and CDR2 SMNVEV (reference sequence). The CDR3 spans 14 residues. The V gene lost 5 bases and the J gene lost 4 bases, with 14 bases spanning the gap. The CDR3 region has the DNA TGTGCCAGCAGTGGGTTAGGGAGAGGAGAGACCCAGTACTTC. Encoded protein: CASSGLGRGETQYF.

This clone has just a few counts. This rearrangement joins TRBV27 to TRBJ2-7, with 12 positions matching TRBD2. Trimming cost V 7 bases and J 3 bases; bases outside gene matches: 7. Germline loops: CDR1 MNHEY, CDR2 SMNVEV (reference sequence). This CDR3 has 15 residues. The CDR3 DNA reads TGTGCCAGCATCGGACTAGCGGGACTTCGCTACGAGCAGTACTTC. Amino acid sequence: CASIGLAGLRYEQYF.

The chain couples TRBV7-2 to TRBJ1-1; D might be TRBD1 (6 bases). Germline lookup yields CDR1 SGHTA and CDR2 FQGNSA. The CDR3 is 15 amino acids. V was shortened by 0 bases and J by 1 base, with 9 bases between the two germline ends. The CDR3 DNA is TGTGCCAGCAGCTTAGCAAGGGGGGGGAACACTGAAGCTTTCTTT. It specifies CASSLARGGNTEAFF.

The CDR3 DNA sequence: TGTGCCAGCAGCCTACAGGGGGCGAGGGAAAAACTGTTTTTT. Residues: CASSLQGAREKLFF. The chain is built from TRBV3-1 (or the pseudogene TRBV3-2) and TRBJ1-4; 9 nucleotides line up with TRBD1. Germline V CDR1 and CDR2: LGHDT, YNNKEL (reference sequence). The CDR3 covers 14 residues. Unmatched junction bases numbered 5, after V lost 4 bases and J lost 8 bases.

V usage is TRBV5-1 and J usage is TRBJ2-1, with 8 bases fitting TRBD1. Per germline, CDR1 SGHRS and CDR2 YFSETQ. V was pared by 3 bases and J by 7 bases, with 6 bases of the junction left unmatched. This CDR3 comprises 14 residues. The CDR3 DNA reads TGCGCCAGCAGCTCGACAGGGGCCAATAATGAGCAGTTCTTC. Translating gives CASSSTGANNEQFF.

This clone has a single count. The chain employs TRBV3-1 (or the pseudogene TRBV3-2) and TRBJ2-6; 11 nucleotides agree with TRBD1. Germline V gene lookup returns CDR1 LGHDT and CDR2 YNNKEL (reference sequence). This CDR3 comprises 18 residues. V lost 5 bases, J lost 2 bases, and 8 bases stayed unmatched. CDR3 in amino acids: CASSKSGTGGTGANVLTF. CDR3 bases: TGTGCCAGCAGCAAATCCGGGACAGGGGGAACTGGGGCCAACGTCCTGACTTTC.

The rearrangement links TRBV6-5 to TRBJ1-1; 9 nucleotides line up with TRBD1. V was pared by 6 bases and J by 4 bases, with 9 bases of the junction left unmatched. Germline V gene lookup returns CDR1 MNHEY and CDR2 SVGAGI. The CDR3 runs 15 residues. CDR3 nucleotides: TGTGCCAGCAGCCGCCTACAGGGGGCGCCCACTGAAGCTTTCTTT. Translation: CASSRLQGAPTEAFF.

The gene calls are TRBV5-4 and TRBJ2-5; TRBD2 might be the D (7 bases). The V gene's germline CDR1 is SGHNT and CDR2 YYREEE (reference sequence). The V gene lost 3 bases and the J gene lost 4 bases, with 19 bases spanning the gap. The CDR3 spans 16 residues. The CDR3 here is CASSSGGGMGGETQYF. CDR3 in DNA: TGTGCCAGCAGCTCTGGGGGGGGCATGGGTGGAGAGACCCAGTACTTC. The complete variable domain, with remaining parts taken from reference TRBV5-4 and TRBJ2-5, reads ETGVTQSPTHLIKTRGQQVTLRCSSQSGHNTVSWYQQALGQGPQFIFQYYREEENGRGNFPPRFSGLQFPNYSSELNVNALELDDSALYLCASSSGGGMGGETQYFGPGTRLLVL.

The chain carries TRBV5-1 and TRBJ2-5; a possible D gene is TRBD1 (6 bases). This CDR3 spans 15 amino acids. V lost 7 bases, J lost 5 bases, and 21 bases lay in between. CDR1 is SGHRS and CDR2 is YFSETQ in the germline V gene. In nucleotides, the CDR3 is TGCGCCAGCGGGGTACAGGGTCAGGTGGGGGAGACCCAGTACTTC. Amino acid sequence: CASGVQGQVGETQYF.

The chain recombines TRBV3-1 (or the pseudogene TRBV3-2) with TRBJ2-1; D gene ambiguous. Trimming took 1 base from V and 7 from J, leaving 17 bases between them. This CDR3 has 16 amino acids. The germline gives CDR1 LGHDT, CDR2 YNNKEL (reference sequence). DNA of the CDR3: TGTGCCAGCAGCCAAGCCCCCCTAGGAGCGAAGAATGAGCAGTTCTTC. This encodes CASSQAPLGAKNEQFF.